These 14 T cell receptor beta chains came from one sample sequenced in a study of response to subunit inactivated influenza vaccine. TCRdb itself ran the RT-PCR reads through MiXCR, one entry per CDR3 protein. Here the sample spans about 530,000 distinct CDR3 sequences, 12% being singletons. The sample was PBMCs from blood, taken on the day of vaccination. These receptor sequences come from a man between 45 and 60 years old who received an inactivated influenza vaccine.

This clonotype was seen a handful of times. CDR3 loop: CATSRERGGTDTQYF. CDR3 in DNA: TGTGCCACCAGCAGAGAGCGGGGGGGGACAGATACGCAGTATTTT. The V call is TRBV15, the J call TRBJ2-3, with 9 bases that match TRBD2. Germline assignment: CDR1 LNHNV and CDR2 YYDKDF (reference sequence). The CDR3 runs to 15 residues. Trimming took 0 bases from V and 3 from J; bases not matched to a gene: 1.

There are many counts of this clonotype. The V and J genes are TRBV12-3 or TRBV12-4 and TRBJ2-1, with D perhaps TRBD1 (6 bases). The CDR3 length is 12 residues. Between the trimmed V and J ends, which lost 5 bases and 7 bases, there was a span of 9 bases. The CDR3 bases are TGTGCCAGCAGTCCCGGACAGAATGAGCAGTTCTTC. It is translated as CASSPGQNEQFF.

This clonotype was counted only a few times. The chain's CDR3 is CASSFASGAGELFF. In DNA form, the CDR3 reads TGTGCCAGCAGCTTTGCTAGCGGGGCCGGGGAGCTGTTTTTT. This rearrangement joins TRBV7-9 to TRBJ2-2, with 9 bases fitting TRBD2. Germline lookup yields CDR1 SEHNR and CDR2 FQNEAQ (reference sequence). V lost 3 bases to trimming and J lost 6 bases; unmatched junction nucleotides: 2. The CDR3 loop spans 14 amino acids.

The chain employs TRBV7-2 and TRBJ2-4; D not resolved. The V end lost 5 bases, the J end lost 0 bases, and 5 bases lay between the germline ends. Germline V gives CDR1 SGHTA, CDR2 FQGNSA. CDR3 length: 13 residues. CDR3 in amino acids: CASSGIAKNIQYF. The CDR3 nucleotides are TGTGCCAGCAGCGGGATAGCCAAAAACATTCAGTACTTC.

Ten or more counts support this clonotype. CDR3 in amino acids: CAIPRVNSLSTDTQYF. As DNA, the CDR3 is TGTGCCATTCCCAGGGTAAACTCTCTTAGCACAGATACGCAGTATTTT. V gene TRBV7-9 combines with J gene TRBJ2-3; a possible D gene is TRBD1 (5 bases). V gave up 10 bases and J gave up 0 bases, with 20 bases separating them. The germline CDR1 and CDR2 sequences are SEHNR and FQNEAQ (reference sequence). The CDR3 is 16 residues long.

The table lists this clonotype with a few counts. This chain links TRBV11-2 with TRBJ1-4; D is perhaps TRBD1 (5 bases). Trimming shortened V by 5 bases and J by 11 bases, and 18 bases separated the two germline ends. The CDR3 is made up of 14 amino acids. The germline V gene encodes CDR1 SGHAT and CDR2 FQNNGV. CDR3 loop: CASSHPRGGRKLFF. CDR3 DNA sequence: TGTGCCAGCAGCCATCCTAGGGGAGGGCGGAAACTGTTTTTT.

This rearrangement joins TRBV4-3 to TRBJ1-5; D is unclear. Germline CDR1 is LGHNA and CDR2 is YSLEER. Trimming cost V 0 bases and J 5 bases, with 8 bases left between them. The CDR3 is 14 residues long. CDR3 in amino acids: CASSQDTSYQPQHF. The CDR3 nucleotides are TGCGCCAGCAGCCAAGATACTTCTTATCAGCCCCAGCATTTT.

This rearrangement joins TRBV29-1 to TRBJ2-5; D possibly corresponds to TRBD2 (5 bases). CDR3 length: 11 amino acids. Germline values: CDR1 SQVTM, CDR2 ANQGSEA. The V gene lost 6 bases and the J gene lost 3 bases, with 8 bases spanning the gap. CDR3 sequence: CSVSSKETQYF. The CDR3 bases are TGCAGCGTCTCTAGCAAAGAGACCCAGTACTTC.

This clonotype was detected a few times. V and J are TRBV24-1 and TRBJ2-1; 8 bases are a match to TRBD2. The trim removed 1 base at V and 3 bases at J, leaving 10 bases unmatched. Germline V gives CDR1 KGHDR, CDR2 SFDVKD. CDR3 length equals 18 residues. CDR3 amino acids: CATSDFEVASGYYNEQFF. The CDR3 DNA is TGTGCCACCAGTGATTTCGAAGTGGCTAGCGGGTACTACAATGAGCAGTTCTTC.

The CDR3 DNA reads as TGTGCCAGCAGCTCTCCATTACAGGGGACCGGGGAGCTGTTTTTT. Its protein product is CASSSPLQGTGELFF. The J gene is TRBJ2-2, the V gene TRBV7-9, with 7 bases aligning to TRBD1. Trimming took 4 bases from V and 5 from J; bases not matched to a gene: 7. The CDR3 is made up of 15 amino acids. Germline V lookup: CDR1 SEHNR, CDR2 FQNEAQ (reference sequence).

This clonotype showed up just a few times. CDR3 sequence reads: CSVQGESGANVLTF. The DNA for the CDR3 is TGCAGCGTCCAAGGGGAGTCGGGGGCCAACGTCCTGACTTTC. The rearrangement joins TRBV29-1 to TRBJ2-6, with D perhaps given as TRBD1 or TRBD2 (5 bases each). CDR1 is SQVTM, CDR2 ANQGSEA, per germline. V was cut by 6 bases and J by 4 bases, with 13 bases left in between. CDR3 length: 14 residues.

The chain has TRBV20-1 and TRBJ2-2, with D tentatively TRBD1 (6 bases). The V end was cut by 2 bases, the J end by 1 base, with 8 bases between. In germline, CDR1 is DFQATT, CDR2 SNEGSKA (reference sequence). This CDR3 spans 14 amino acids. DNA of the CDR3: TGCAGTGCTAGACAGGGGCTGAACACCGGGGAGCTGTTTTTT. It encodes CSARQGLNTGELFF.

There are a few counts of this clonotype. The gene calls are TRBV20-1 and TRBJ2-1; possible D gene TRBD1, 5 bases. CDR1 DFQATT and CDR2 SNEGSKA come from the germline V gene (reference sequence). The CDR3 covers 15 residues. Trimming shortened V by 0 bases and J by 6 bases, and 15 bases separated the two germline ends. CDR3 in DNA: TGCAGTGCTAGAGATCCCCAGGGTTCGGGCAATGAGCAGTTCTTC. Encoded protein: CSARDPQGSGNEQFF.

The V call is TRBV20-1, the J call TRBJ2-2; D gene unclear. CDR3 length: 14 amino acids. The V end was cut by 3 bases, the J end by 1 base, with 9 bases between. The V gene's germline CDR1 is DFQATT and CDR2 SNEGSKA (reference sequence). The CDR3 bases are TGCAGTGCTAGCCGCCAAGTGAACACCGGGGAGCTGTTTTTT. This gives the protein CSASRQVNTGELFF.